The sequence of this T cell receptor beta chain was determined in a study of blood T cell repertoires in COVID-19. Study processing details: The assay estimated nucleated cells by amplifying reference gene primers. TCRdb's copy holds only in-frame clones and misses some; the assay was immunoSEQ multiplex PCR. V, J and clone size derive from that table, while D and trimming were established from the DNA sequence. Found here are around 300,000 clones, 85% of them singletons; the top ten hold roughly 2.7%. There are 19 residues in the CDR3. V dropped 1 base and J dropped 3; count of bases not matched to a gene: 15. Looked up from germline, CDR1 is LNHDA and CDR2 is SQIVND (reference sequence). Participants were placed into cohorts based on the clinical history they reported.

The chain recombines TRBV19 with TRBJ2-1; 7 bases line up with TRBD2. The receptor comes from a woman in her 50s who had recovered from COVID-19. Sequencing was carried out using PBMCs or T cells enriched from blood (not recorded which). CDR3 sequence (DNA): TGTGCCAGTAGTATAGGCTCTTCCCGGGGAGGGTCCGGCTACAATGAGCAGTTCTTC. The encoded protein is CASSIGSSRGGSGYNEQFF. The full variable domain, its missing parts supplied by reference TRBV19 and TRBJ2-1, is DGGITQSPKYLFRKEGQNVTLSCEQNLNHDAMYWYRQDPGQGLRLIYYSQIVNDFQKGDIAEGYSVSREKKESFPLTVTSAQKNPTAFYLCASSIGSSRGGSGYNEQFFGPGTRLTVL.